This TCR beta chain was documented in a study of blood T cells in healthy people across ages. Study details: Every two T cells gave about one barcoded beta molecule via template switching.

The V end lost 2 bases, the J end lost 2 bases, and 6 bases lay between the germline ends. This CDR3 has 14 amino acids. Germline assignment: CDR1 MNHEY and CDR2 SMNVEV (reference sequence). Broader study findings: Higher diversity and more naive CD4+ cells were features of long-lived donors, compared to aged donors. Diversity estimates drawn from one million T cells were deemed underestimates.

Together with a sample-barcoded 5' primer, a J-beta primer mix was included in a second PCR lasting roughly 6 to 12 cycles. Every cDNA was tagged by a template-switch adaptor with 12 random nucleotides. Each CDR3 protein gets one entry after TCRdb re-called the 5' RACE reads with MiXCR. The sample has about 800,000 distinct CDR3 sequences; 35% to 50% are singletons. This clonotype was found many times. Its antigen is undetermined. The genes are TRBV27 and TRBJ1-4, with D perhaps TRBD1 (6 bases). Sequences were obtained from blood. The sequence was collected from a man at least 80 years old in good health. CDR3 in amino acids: CASSLQGTNEKLFF. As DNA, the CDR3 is TGTGCCAGCAGTTTACAGGGGACTAATGAAAAACTGTTTTTT.